This T cell receptor beta chain emerged from a study of OX40 agonist ivuxolimab in advanced cancers. Some background on the complete study: The costimulatory receptor OX40 (CD134) was targeted by ivuxolimab, a fully human IgG2 agonistic monoclonal antibody. Intravenous ivuxolimab was administered to patients every 2 weeks at six dose levels: 0.01, 0.1, 0.3, 1.5, 3 and 10 mg/kg. Of the 50 to 55 dose-escalation patients, hepatocellular carcinoma was present in about 20, melanoma in about 15, renal cell carcinoma in 9 and head and neck cancer in 9. In the dose-escalation cohort, 65% to 90% of patients were male, and the mean age was around 60 years, with a range of about 23 to 90. Prior anti-PD-1, anti-PD-L1 or anti-CTLA-4 therapy was permitted, and checkpoint inhibitors had been received by roughly two fifths of dose-escalation patients. Partial responses occurred in three dose-escalation patients, of whom one had hepatocellular carcinoma and two had cutaneous melanoma. Peripheral TCRbeta sequencing aimed to test whether ivuxolimab altered TCR sequence diversity and caused clonal T-cell expansion. The paper covers the monotherapy dose-escalation part of the phase I ivuxolimab trial, which included N ≈ 52 patients. What the study reported, not specific to this receptor: At doses of 0.1 to 3.0 mg/kg, clonal expansion of both CD4+ and CD8+ T cells in blood was seen between baseline and week 6. Antigen specificity was not determined for the clonally expanded peripheral T cells. On average, CD8+ T cells showed more expanded clones than CD4+ T cells after ivuxolimab. In partial responders in the 0.1-3.0 mg/kg groups, normalized peripheral clonal expansion was found to be among the lowest, especially among CD8+ T cells. Low levels of normalized T-cell clonal expansion were also seen in some patients who did not respond.

The trial excluded patients who had a history of autoimmune disease or who were on systemic immunosuppression. Peripheral blood for TCR sequencing was drawn from every dose cohort at baseline, at cycle 4 day 1 and at cycle 7 day 1. The samples were drawn from a first-in-human, open-label, multicenter phase I dose-escalation trial of ivuxolimab. Adults with locally advanced or metastatic melanoma, renal cell, hepatocellular, or head and neck squamous cell carcinoma were enrolled in the trial. CD4+ and CD8+ T cells were sorted separately from peripheral blood before TCR sequencing. Genomic DNA was extracted from sorted cells for sequencing of the TCRbeta CDR3 region. TCRbeta CDR3 regions were sequenced using the immunoSEQ Assay. Not all clones reach the TCRdb copy of this immuneACCESS table, which keeps in-frame sequences only. Checked studies attribute under half of the gap to unresolved V genes and leave the rest unexplained. The sample table holds under 75,000 clones, of which roughly nine tenths were seen once. In total, the top ten clones hold around 2.1% of the sample.

CDR1 SGHDN and CDR2 FVKESK were looked up in the germline V gene. The cysteine opens and the phenylalanine closes a CDR3 of 14 amino acids. Just CDR3 DNA is preserved here, 42 bases in frame from base 1. The V end loses 1 base and the J end loses 3 bases, and a stretch of 6 bases separates them. On this clone: The target of this receptor is not known. Qualities for individual bases were not recorded, and no much larger clone is one base off.

This chain joins TRBV14 to TRBJ2-2, with the D gene not confidently named. Sequences were derived from CD4+ or CD8+ T cells sorted from blood, sampled in a trial of the OX40 agonist ivuxolimab. The receptor was isolated from an adult with an advanced solid tumor such as melanoma, head and neck, liver or kidney cancer. For the CDR3, the sequence is CASSQGRYTGELFF. The DNA sequence is TGTGCCAGCAGCCAAGGACGGTACACCGGGGAGCTGTTTTTT.